Sequencing of this T cell receptor beta chain was carried out in a study of control samples from healthy donors and cancer patients. The CDR3 is made up of 14 amino acids. Germline V lookup: CDR1 SGHNT, CDR2 YENEEA. Trimming pared 8 bases from V and 0 bases from J, leaving 13 bases between. This clone was seen just once. This table comes from immunoSEQ multiplex PCR, and its TCRdb copy is limited to in-frame clones, with some not included. This table has 75,000 to 100,000 clones, 92% appearing once. V gene TRBV11-3 combines with J gene TRBJ2-5, with D possibly matching TRBD1 (6 bases). The origin of this receptor is a human donor in good health. The donor label of this sample is uncertain. The sequenced material came from blood. The chain's CDR3 is CASAGPGDQETQYF. In DNA, the CDR3 is TGTGCCAGCGCCGGGCCAGGGGACCAAGAGACCCAGTACTTC.